The T cell receptor (beta chain) under discussion was sequenced for a study of technical replicates of blood from a few donors. The protocol was immunoSEQ multiplex PCR, while the TCRdb copy is restricted to in-frame clones and leaves out a portion. The sample has tens of thousands of clones; roughly 96% are singletons. The CDR3 is made up of 14 amino acids. V was shortened by 6 bases and J by 3 bases, with 15 bases between the two germline ends. In germline, CDR1 is MGHDK, CDR2 SYGVNS. Material: T cells isolated from PBMCs. V and J are TRBV25-1 and TRBJ2-7; maybe TRBD2 (6 bases). This clonotype was obtained from a human donor in good health. The CDR3 sequence is CASSKGGANYEQYF. For the CDR3, the DNA is TGTGCCAGCAGCAAGGGAGGAGCCAACTACGAGCAGTACTTC.